These 19 T cell receptor beta chains were sequenced from one sample in a study of molecular identifiers for immune sequencing clone quantification. TCRdb re-called the PCR reads with MiXCR, one entry per CDR3 protein. The sample includes about 640,000 distinct CDR3 sequences, just under 20% of them seen just once. The sample consisted of naive CD8+ T cells from blood, with Jurkat cell RNA spiked in. This sample's subset: FACS-sorted CD8+CD4-CCR7+CD45RA+ naive T cells. The receptors stem from a human donor in good health. Some libraries in this study had Jurkat cell RNA spiked in.

This clonotype was seen ten or more times. CDR3 amino acids: CASSGRGFGRGNEQFF. For the CDR3, the DNA is TGTGCCAGCAGCGGGAGAGGATTCGGGAGGGGTAATGAGCAGTTCTTC. The chain recombines TRBV9 with TRBJ2-1, with TRBD2 matching over 8 bases. After removal of 3 bases from V and 7 bases from J, the junction contained 12 bases not matched to a gene. This CDR3 region has 16 residues. Germline V CDR1 and CDR2: SGDLS, YYNGEE. The full variable domain, its missing parts supplied by reference TRBV9 and TRBJ2-1, is DSGVTQTPKHLITATGQRVTLRCSPRSGDLSVYWYQQSLDQGLQFLIQYYNGEERAKGNILERFSAQQFPDLHSELNLSSLELGDSALYFCASSGRGFGRGNEQFFGPGTRLTVL.

Points on this clonotype: As the CDR3 is not closed by the conserved phenylalanine or tryptophan, this likely results from a read error. Because the CDR3's place on the DNA is in doubt, the DNA is left out and the CDR3 is given as listed by TCRdb. The V gene is TRBV7-9, the J gene TRBJ2-5; whether TRBD2, the table's D call, matches the DNA was not checked. CDR1 is SEHNR, CDR2 FQNEAQ, per germline (reference sequence). The CDR3 is 15 amino acids long, termini counted. The CDR3 is CASSLVAGDGETQDC.

This clonotype showed up just a few times. It may be a read error: a sequence one base away is much more abundant. The V gene is TRBV7-2, the J gene TRBJ2-7; 9 nucleotides align to TRBD1. Trimming at V came to 2 bases and at J to 4 bases, leaving 12 bases not matched to a gene. The CDR3 length is 17 residues. Germline CDR1 SGHTA, CDR2 FQGNSA. CDR3 coding DNA: TGTGCCAGCAGCTTAAAAGGGGGGGACAGGGTGGTGTACGAGCAGTACTTC. This translates into CASSLKGGDRVVYEQYF.

The V call is TRBV12-3 or TRBV12-4, the J call TRBJ2-5; D may be TRBD1 (6 bases). V lost 8 bases and J 5 bases, leaving 21 bases between the germline ends. This CDR3 has 15 residues. In nucleotides, the CDR3 is TGTGCCAGCGGGGGTGGTCAGGGGCAGGGGGAGACCCAGTACTTC. The encoded protein is CASGGGQGQGETQYF.

The rearrangement links TRBV23-1 to TRBJ2-7; D is possibly TRBD1 (6 bases). TRBV23-1 is an ORF, and what it does is uncertain. V lost 4 bases and J lost 0, with 16 bases in between. The CDR3 loop spans 16 amino acids. CDR3 amino acids: CASSRIDRSRSYEQYF. CDR3 coding DNA: TGCGCCAGCAGTCGAATCGACAGGAGCCGCTCCTACGAGCAGTACTTC.

The V call is TRBV19, the J call TRBJ1-2; 9 nucleotides align to TRBD1. This CDR3 region has 16 residues. The V and J ends lost 7 bases and 4 bases, in that order; junction bases with no gene match: 13. The germline V gene has CDR1 LNHDA and CDR2 SQIVND (reference sequence). The CDR3 region has the DNA TGTGCCAGTACCCCCTGGGCGACAGGGGGGGGCTATGGCTACACCTTC. It yields the protein CASTPWATGGGYGYTF.

This clonotype was counted many times. This chain uses TRBV29-1 with TRBJ2-3, with TRBD2 as a possible D gene (7 bases). CDR3 length: 13 amino acids. The V end lost 7 bases, the J end lost 3 bases, and 14 bases lay between the germline ends. Germline loops: CDR1 SQVTM, CDR2 ANQGSEA. For the CDR3, the DNA is TGCAGCGCCGTGGGGGGGCGGACAGATACGCAGTATTTT. This sequence encodes CSAVGGRTDTQYF.

This clonotype occurred a few times. This chain uses TRBV9 with TRBJ2-7; D gene uncertain. Trimming removed 0 bases at V and 4 bases at J, with 8 bases between. Germline CDR1 and CDR2: SGDLS and YYNGEE. The CDR3 sequence is 13 residues long. CDR3 residues: CASSVGVGYEQYF. CDR3 DNA: TGTGCCAGCAGCGTAGGGGTCGGTTACGAGCAGTACTTC.

Only one count was recorded for this clonotype. Possible read error: a much larger clone is one base away. The V call is TRBV7-9, the J call TRBJ2-7; weak D call: TRBD2 (5 bases). Germline values: CDR1 SEHNR, CDR2 FQNEAQ (reference sequence). Trimming shortened V by 5 bases and J by 6 bases, and 14 bases separated the two germline ends. The CDR3 sequence is 13 residues long. The CDR3 region has the DNA TGTGCCAGCAGCGGAGGACTTAGGCTCGAGCAGTACTTC. Protein product: CASSGGLRLEQYF.

This clonotype was detected only a few times. V is TRBV12-3 or TRBV12-4 and J is TRBJ1-4; D may be TRBD1 (5 bases). This CDR3 region has 16 residues. The V gene lost 6 bases and the J gene lost 6 bases, with 20 bases spanning the gap. CDR3 region: CASSRSGGGNYEKLFF. The CDR3 nucleotides are TGTGCCAGCAGCCGCTCCGGGGGGGGTAATTATGAAAAACTGTTTTTT.

This clonotype was seen a handful of times. This may arise from a read error, as a much more abundant clone is one base away. J is TRBJ2-2 and V is TRBV7-9; D not certain. V was shortened by 5 bases and J by 3 bases, with 10 bases between the two germline ends. Germline CDR1 reads SEHNR; CDR2 reads FQNEAQ (reference sequence). This CDR3 has 14 residues. DNA for the CDR3: TGTGCCAGCAGCGCTTATGGAGACACCGGGGAGCTGTTTTTT. The encoded protein is CASSAYGDTGELFF.

This clonotype was counted between two and nine times. V and J are TRBV4-1 and TRBJ2-7, with 8 bases matching TRBD1. The CDR3 spans 15 residues. From germline, CDR1 is MGHRA and CDR2 YSYEKL. V shed 4 bases, J shed 2 bases, and the junction held 7 bases outside the gene matches. The CDR3 loop reads CASSPDRVKPYEQYF. Written as DNA, the CDR3 is TGCGCCAGCAGCCCGGACAGGGTCAAACCCTACGAGCAGTACTTC.

This clonotype has at least ten counts. The chain combines TRBV7-9 with TRBJ2-7; possible D gene TRBD1, 6 bases. Trimming stripped 5 bases from V and 3 bases from J, with 14 bases between. The CDR3 runs to 14 residues. Germline lookup yields CDR1 SEHNR and CDR2 FQNEAQ (reference sequence). CDR3 sequence (DNA): TGTGCCAGCAGCCCGGACAGCTGGCGCTACGAGCAGTACTTC. Translating gives CASSPDSWRYEQYF.

This clonotype was counted ten times or more. CDR3 nucleotides: TGTGCCAGCTCACCACGACTAGCGGGAGAACCACAGAACGAGCAGTACTTC. It encodes CASSPRLAGEPQNEQYF. This chain links TRBV18 with TRBJ2-7; 12 bases map to TRBD2. CDR1 and CDR2 (germline): KGHSH, LQKENI. The CDR3 is 17 residues long. J gave up 5 bases and V 1 base, and 9 bases lay outside the gene matches.

Concerning this clonotype: An end of the junction does not agree with germline; a read error may underlie this. CDR3 loop: CSARPYRLSDGNQPQRF. The CDR3 region has the DNA TGCAGTGCTAGGCCCTATCGGTTATCAGATGGCAATCAGCCCCAGCGTTTT. The chain employs TRBV20-1 and TRBJ1-5; D gene ambiguous. This CDR3 is 17 amino acids long. Germline-derived CDR1 and CDR2 are DFQATT and SNEGSKA (reference sequence).

This clonotype was seen many times. V is TRBV7-8 and J is TRBJ1-1; D unresolved. The CDR3 runs to 14 residues. The germline CDR1 and CDR2 sequences are SGHVS and FQNEAQ. Trimming took off 1 base at V and 1 base at J, with 7 bases between the two ends. The CDR3 DNA reads as TGTGCCAGCAGCTTAGGTGGCCGGAACACTGAAGCTTTCTTT. Protein product: CASSLGGRNTEAFF.

This clonotype occurred many times. The J gene is TRBJ2-5, the V gene TRBV5-1; weak D call: TRBD2 (5 bases). Per the germline V gene, CDR1 is SGHRS and CDR2 is YFSETQ. V was shortened by 4 bases and J by 5 bases, with 21 bases between the two germline ends. The CDR3 extends over 16 amino acids. CDR3 DNA sequence: TGCGCCAGCAGCACGGTAGCGTTCTGGGTAAAGGAGACCCAGTACTTC. This sequence encodes CASSTVAFWVKETQYF.

This clonotype was counted many times. J is TRBJ1-1 and V is TRBV4-3; no clear D gene. Germline lookup yields CDR1 LGHNA and CDR2 YSLEER. This CDR3 spans 16 amino acids. V lost 0 bases and J lost 0, with 11 bases in between. CDR3 sequence (DNA): TGCGCCAGCAGCCAAGAACGCTGGTCCGTGAACACTGAAGCTTTCTTT. This codes for CASSQERWSVNTEAFF.

J is TRBJ1-5 and V is TRBV6-2 or TRBV6-3, with TRBD1 as a possible D gene (5 bases). CDR3 length equals 14 residues. Germline assignment: CDR1 MNHEY and CDR2 SVGEGT. V was trimmed by 6 bases and J by 6 bases, leaving 15 bases between them. The CDR3: CASSPDRGGQPQHF. The CDR3 coding sequence is TGTGCCAGCAGCCCCGATAGGGGAGGTCAGCCCCAGCATTTT.